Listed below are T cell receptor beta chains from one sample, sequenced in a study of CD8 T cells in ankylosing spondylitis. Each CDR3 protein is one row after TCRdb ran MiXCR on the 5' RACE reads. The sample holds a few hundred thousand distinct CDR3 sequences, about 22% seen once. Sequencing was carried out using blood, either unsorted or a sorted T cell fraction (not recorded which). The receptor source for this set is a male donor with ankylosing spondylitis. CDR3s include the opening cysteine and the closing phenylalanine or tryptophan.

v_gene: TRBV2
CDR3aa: CASVWTFGQETQYF

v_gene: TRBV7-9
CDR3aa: CASSLEGPGESTIYF

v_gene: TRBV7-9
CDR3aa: CASSLDLDTQYF

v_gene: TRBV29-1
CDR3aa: CSVETWDGGIGHNEQFF

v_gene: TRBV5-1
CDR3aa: CASSPTGTMENTEAFF

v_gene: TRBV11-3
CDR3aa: CASSLERGVTEAFF

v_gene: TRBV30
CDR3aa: CAWDAGLDTGELFF

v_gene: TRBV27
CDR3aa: CASSFASSGNTIYF

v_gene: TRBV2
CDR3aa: CASTALGTRSEKLFF

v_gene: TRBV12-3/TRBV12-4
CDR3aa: CASSFGTDTQYF

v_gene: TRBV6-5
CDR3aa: CASSYRTGPSGANVLTF

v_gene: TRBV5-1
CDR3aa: CASSSGTDPRFYGYTF

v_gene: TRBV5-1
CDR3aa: CASSLLSREAEQYF

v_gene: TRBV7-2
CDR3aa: CASSLVKGESTEAFF

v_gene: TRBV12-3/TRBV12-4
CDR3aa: CASSLGTGIQPQHF

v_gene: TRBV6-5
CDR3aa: CASSYVISSYEQYF

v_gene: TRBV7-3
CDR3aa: CASSFAGHTDTQYF

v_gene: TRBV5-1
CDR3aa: CASSLLAVNTGELFF

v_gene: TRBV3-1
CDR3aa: CASSPGAGGSYEQYF

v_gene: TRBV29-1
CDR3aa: CSVATSGDNEQFF

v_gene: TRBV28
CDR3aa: CASSLMPTVSGNTIYF

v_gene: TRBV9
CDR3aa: CASSPTYSGFTDTQYF

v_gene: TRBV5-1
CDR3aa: CASSYVSGGVTEAFF

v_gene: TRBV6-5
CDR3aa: CASSSLPREIQYF

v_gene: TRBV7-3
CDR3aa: CASSLGPASGNTIYF

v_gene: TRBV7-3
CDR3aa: CASSLGHSYNEQFF

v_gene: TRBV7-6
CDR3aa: CASSLVGPGGSVTGELFF

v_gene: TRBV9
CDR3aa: CASSARGHRNTEAFF

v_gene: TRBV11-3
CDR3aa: CASSATRYEQYF

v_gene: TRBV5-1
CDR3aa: CASRWGTQETQYF

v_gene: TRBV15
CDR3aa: CATSRDFGSYEQYF

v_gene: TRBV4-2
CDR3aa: CASSQATTGDPEKLFF

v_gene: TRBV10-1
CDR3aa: CASKIGRFAGRDYNEQFF

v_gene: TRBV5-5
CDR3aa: CASSRRGTATSYEQYF

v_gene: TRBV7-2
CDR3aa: CASRADRTNEKLFF

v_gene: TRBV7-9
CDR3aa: CASSLRVGVETQYF

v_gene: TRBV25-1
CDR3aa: CASSGFRAPGTQYF

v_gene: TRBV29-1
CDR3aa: CSVVEVRAGLGKNIQYF

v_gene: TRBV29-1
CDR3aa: CSVERGTSGPLSSYNEQFF

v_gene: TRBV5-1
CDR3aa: CASTGPREGEQYF

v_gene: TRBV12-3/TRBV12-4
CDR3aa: CATRCQPRRSYEQYF

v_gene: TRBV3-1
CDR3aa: CASTLRGGYEQYF

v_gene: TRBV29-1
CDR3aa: CSATLVRSYNEQFF

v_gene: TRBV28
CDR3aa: CASSHRDRTWNTEAFF

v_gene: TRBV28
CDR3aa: CASQSDLAKNIQYF

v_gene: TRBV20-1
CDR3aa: CSPRGSGRSYEQYF

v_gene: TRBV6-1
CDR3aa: CASGRTGNNEQFF

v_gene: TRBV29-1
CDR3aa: CSVGGGFGSYNEQFF

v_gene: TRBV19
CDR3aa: CASRGGYEQYF

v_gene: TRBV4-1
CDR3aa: CASSQAGYANTGELFF

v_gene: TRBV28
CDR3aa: CASSFNSGGGGQWNTEAFF

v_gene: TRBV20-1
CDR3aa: CSAPGLAGGAIYEQYF

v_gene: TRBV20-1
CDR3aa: CSATRREGTDTQYF

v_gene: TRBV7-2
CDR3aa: CASSGMGQGNVIQYF

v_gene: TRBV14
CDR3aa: CASSQNLGDEQFF

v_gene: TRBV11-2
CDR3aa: CASSLLGEQYF